This passage covers 8 T cell receptor beta chains from one sample sequenced in a study of blood T cells in healthy people across ages. Through a sample-barcoded 5' primer and a J-beta primer mix, a second PCR was run for roughly 6 to 11 cycles. One entry per CDR3 protein, called by TCRdb with MiXCR from the 5' RACE reads. The sample records about 1.6 million distinct CDR3 sequences, around 35% being singletons. Sequencing was carried out using blood. All receptors derive from a woman in her 30s in good health.

The chain has TRBV3-1 and TRBJ1-2, with D possibly TRBD1 on 5 matching bases. Germline CDR1 reads LGHDT; CDR2 reads YNNKEL (reference sequence). Deletions cut 4 bases from V and 6 bases from J, with 15 bases between. The CDR3 is made up of 14 amino acids. CDR3 sequence reads: CASSPLGGPDGYTF. The DNA of the CDR3 is TGTGCCAGCAGCCCATTGGGGGGACCAGATGGCTACACCTTC. Looking up the rest from reference TRBV3-1 and TRBJ1-2 gives the full variable domain: DTAVSQTPKYLVTQMGNDKSIKCEQNLGHDTMYWYKQDSKKFLKIMFSYNNKELIINETVPNRFSPKSPDKAHLNLHINSLELGDSAVYFCASSPLGGPDGYTFGSGTRLTVV.

This clonotype was picked up many times. The chain links TRBV6-5 to TRBJ2-7; D remains ambiguous. From germline, CDR1 is MNHEY and CDR2 SVGAGI. V gave up 3 bases and J gave up 0 bases, with 18 bases separating them. This CDR3 has 17 residues. The CDR3 region is CASSYYPVLRSSYEQYF. DNA for the CDR3: TGTGCCAGCAGTTATTACCCCGTTCTCAGGAGCTCCTACGAGCAGTACTTC.

The chain joins TRBV6-5 to TRBJ2-1; TRBD2 aligns across 13 bases. The CDR3 length is 17 residues. The junction had 13 bases not matched to a gene; V was cut back by 2 bases and J by 12 bases. The germline V gene encodes CDR1 MNHEY and CDR2 SVGAGI. As DNA, the CDR3 is TGTGCCAGCAGTTACGGTACCGGGACTAGCGGGAACGTGGGGCAGTTCTTC. It is translated as CASSYGTGTSGNVGQFF.

The CDR3 DNA follows: TGCGCCAGCAGCCGCACCAGGGGAGGTTTTATTGGTCAGCCCCAGCATTTT. Residues: CASSRTRGGFIGQPQHF. V is TRBV4-1 and J is TRBJ1-5; the D gene is possibly TRBD1 (6 bases). CDR3 length equals 17 residues. Germline CDR1 reads MGHRA; CDR2 reads YSYEKL. V was cut by 4 bases and J by 6 bases, with 22 bases left in between.

This clonotype has just a few counts. V usage is TRBV27 and J usage is TRBJ1-5; D gene unclear. Trimming shortened V by 7 bases and J by 4 bases, and 14 bases separated the two germline ends. This CDR3 is built from 14 residues. CDR1 is MNHEY, CDR2 SMNVEV, per germline (reference sequence). For the CDR3, the DNA is TGTGCCAGCACGAGTGGGAGGTTGAATCAGCCCCAGCATTTT. It encodes CASTSGRLNQPQHF.

This chain joins TRBV4-2 and TRBJ2-5; 12 nucleotides match TRBD2. V lost 3 bases and J lost 4; bases outside the gene matches: 9. CDR3 length: 17 amino acids. Germline loops: CDR1 LGHNA, CDR2 YNFKEQ. The CDR3 protein is CASSQVTSGGTTETQYF. The DNA of the CDR3 is TGTGCCAGCAGCCAGGTTACTAGCGGGGGGACCACAGAGACCCAGTACTTC.

The sample holds a few counts of this clonotype. The chain employs TRBV20-1 and TRBJ1-2, with D perhaps TRBD1 (5 bases). The CDR3 length is 14 residues. V dropped 0 bases and J dropped 4 bases, with 12 bases sitting between them. Germline values: CDR1 DFQATT, CDR2 SNEGSKA (reference sequence). CDR3 loop: CSAREGVIPYGYTF. CDR3 nucleotide sequence: TGCAGTGCTAGAGAGGGGGTAATCCCCTATGGCTACACCTTC.

Of note for this clonotype: The germline gene is not matched at one end of the junction; a read error may be the cause. The chain links TRBV2 to TRBJ2-2; a possible D gene is TRBD2 (5 bases). The CDR3 runs 14 residues. Germline V lookup: CDR1 SNHLY, CDR2 FYNNEI. Here the CDR3 DNA reads TGTGCCAGCAATCCCTTATCAGCCGCCGGGGAGCGGTTTTTT. Its protein product is CASNPLSAAGERFF.